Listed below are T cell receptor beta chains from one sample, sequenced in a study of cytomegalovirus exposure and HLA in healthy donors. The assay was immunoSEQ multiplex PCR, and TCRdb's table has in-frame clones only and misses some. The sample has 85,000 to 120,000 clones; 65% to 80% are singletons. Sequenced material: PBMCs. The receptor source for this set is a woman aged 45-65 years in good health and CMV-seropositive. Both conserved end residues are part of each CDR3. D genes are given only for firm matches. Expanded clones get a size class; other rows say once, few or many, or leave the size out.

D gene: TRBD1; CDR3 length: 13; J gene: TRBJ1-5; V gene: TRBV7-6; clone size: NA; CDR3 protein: CASSIDRDQPQHF; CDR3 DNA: TGTGCCAGCAGCATCGACAGGGATCAGCCCCAGCATTTT
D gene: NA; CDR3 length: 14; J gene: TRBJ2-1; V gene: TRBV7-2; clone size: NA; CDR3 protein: CASSLDSNYNEQFF; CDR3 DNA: TGTGCCAGCAGCTTGGACAGTAATTACAATGAGCAGTTCTTC
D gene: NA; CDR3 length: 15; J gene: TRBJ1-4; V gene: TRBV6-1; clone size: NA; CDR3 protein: CASSPRTTTNEKLFF; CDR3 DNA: TGTGCCAGCAGTCCTCGGACAACAACTAATGAAAAACTGTTTTTT
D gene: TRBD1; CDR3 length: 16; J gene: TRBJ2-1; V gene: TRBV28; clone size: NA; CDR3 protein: CASSLRPTGAKDEQFF; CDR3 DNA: TGTGCCAGCAGTCTCCGCCCGACAGGGGCGAAGGATGAGCAGTTCTTC
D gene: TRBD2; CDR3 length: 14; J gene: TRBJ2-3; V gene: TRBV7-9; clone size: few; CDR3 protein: CAITGGRITDTQYF; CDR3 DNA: TGTGCCATCACGGGGGGTCGAATTACAGATACGCAGTATTTT
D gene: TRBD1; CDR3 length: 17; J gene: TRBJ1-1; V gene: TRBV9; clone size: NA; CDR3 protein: CASSLRTGGDLNTEAFF; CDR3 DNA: TGTGCCAGCAGCCTACGGACAGGGGGCGATCTGAACACTGAAGCTTTCTTT
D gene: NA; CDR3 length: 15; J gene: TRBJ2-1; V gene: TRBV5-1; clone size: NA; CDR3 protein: CASKKQQIDYNEQFF; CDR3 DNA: TGCGCCAGCAAGAAACAGCAAATTGATTACAATGAGCAGTTCTTC
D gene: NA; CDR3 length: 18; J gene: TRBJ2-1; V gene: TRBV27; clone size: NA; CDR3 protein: CASSLRGIEVYGYNEQFF; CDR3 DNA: TGTGCCAGCAGTTTAAGGGGAATTGAGGTATACGGCTACAATGAGCAGTTCTTC
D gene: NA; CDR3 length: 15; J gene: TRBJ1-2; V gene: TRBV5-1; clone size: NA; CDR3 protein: CASSYDGGQNYGYTF; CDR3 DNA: TGCGCCAGCAGCTACGATGGCGGACAGAACTATGGCTACACCTTC
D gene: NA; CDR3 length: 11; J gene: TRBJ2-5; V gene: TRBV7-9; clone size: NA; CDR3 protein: CASSSRETQYF; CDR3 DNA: TGTGCCAGCAGCTCCCGGGAGACCCAGTACTTC
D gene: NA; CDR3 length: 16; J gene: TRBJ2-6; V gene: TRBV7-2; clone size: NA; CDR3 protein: CASSPLSPSGANVLTF; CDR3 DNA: TGTGCCAGCAGCCCTCTCTCCCCCTCTGGGGCCAACGTCCTGACTTTC
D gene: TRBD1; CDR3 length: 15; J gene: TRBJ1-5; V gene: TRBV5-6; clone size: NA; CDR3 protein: CASSSGTGRNQPQHF; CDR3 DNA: TGTGCCAGCAGCTCCGGGACAGGGCGAAATCAGCCCCAGCATTTT
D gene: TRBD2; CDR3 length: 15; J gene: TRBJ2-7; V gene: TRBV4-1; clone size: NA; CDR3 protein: CASSLPGRGDYEQYF; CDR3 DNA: TGCGCCAGCAGCCTCCCTGGACGGGGGGACTACGAGCAGTACTTC
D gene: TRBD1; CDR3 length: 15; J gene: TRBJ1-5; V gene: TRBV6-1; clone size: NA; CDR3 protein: CASRTGTGMNQPQHF; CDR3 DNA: TGTGCCAGCAGGACCGGGACAGGGATGAATCAGCCCCAGCATTTT
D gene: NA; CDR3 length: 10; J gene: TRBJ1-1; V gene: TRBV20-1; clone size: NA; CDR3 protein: CSAADTEAFF; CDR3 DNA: TGCAGTGCGGCGGACACTGAAGCTTTCTTT
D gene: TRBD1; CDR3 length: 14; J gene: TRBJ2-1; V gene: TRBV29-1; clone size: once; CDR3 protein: CSVTRDRGYNEQFF; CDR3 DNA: TGCAGCGTTACCCGGGACAGGGGTTACAATGAGCAGTTCTTC
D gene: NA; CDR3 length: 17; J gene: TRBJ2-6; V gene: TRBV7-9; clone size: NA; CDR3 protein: CASSLGTGVSGANVLTF; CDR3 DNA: TGTGCCAGCAGCTTGGGGACTGGAGTCTCTGGGGCCAACGTCCTGACTTTC
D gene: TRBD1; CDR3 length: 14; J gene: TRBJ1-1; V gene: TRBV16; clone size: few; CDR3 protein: CASSPGQGAAEAFF; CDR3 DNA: TGTGCCAGCAGCCCCGGACAGGGGGCAGCTGAAGCTTTCTTT
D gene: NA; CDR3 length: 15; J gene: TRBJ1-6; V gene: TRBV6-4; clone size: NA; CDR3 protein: CASSDSEGTNSPLHF; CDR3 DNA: TGTGCCAGCAGTGACTCAGAGGGAACCAATTCACCCCTCCACTTT
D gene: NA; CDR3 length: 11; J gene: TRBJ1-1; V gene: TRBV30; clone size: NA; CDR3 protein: CAWNPGTEAFF; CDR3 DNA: TGTGCCTGGAATCCAGGGACTGAAGCTTTCTTT
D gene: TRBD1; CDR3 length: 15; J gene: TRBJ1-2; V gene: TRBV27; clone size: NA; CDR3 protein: CASRTRTGHNYGYTF; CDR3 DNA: TGTGCCAGCAGAACACGGACAGGTCATAACTATGGCTACACCTTC
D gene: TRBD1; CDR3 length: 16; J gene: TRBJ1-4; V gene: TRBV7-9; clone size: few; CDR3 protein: CASSLMVGTGGEKLFF; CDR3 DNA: TGTGCCAGCAGCTTAATGGTCGGGACAGGAGGTGAAAAACTGTTTTTT
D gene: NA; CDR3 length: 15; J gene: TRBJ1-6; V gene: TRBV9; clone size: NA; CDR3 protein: CASSGGLGQNSPLHF; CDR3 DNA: TGTGCCAGCAGCGGTGGCTTAGGACAGAATTCACCCCTCCACTTT
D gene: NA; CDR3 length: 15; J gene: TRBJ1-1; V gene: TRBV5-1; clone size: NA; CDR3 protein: CASTRPGQGNTEAFF; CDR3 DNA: TGCGCCAGCACCCGGCCCGGGCAGGGGAACACTGAAGCTTTCTTT
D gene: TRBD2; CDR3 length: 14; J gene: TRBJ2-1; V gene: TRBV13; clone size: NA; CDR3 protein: CASSLEAGRDEQFF; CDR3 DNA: TGTGCCAGCAGCTTAGAAGCGGGAAGGGATGAGCAGTTCTTC
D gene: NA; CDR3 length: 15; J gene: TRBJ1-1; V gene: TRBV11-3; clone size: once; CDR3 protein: CASSSSGGLSTEAFF; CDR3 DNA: TGTGCCAGCAGCTCAAGCGGGGGGCTGAGCACTGAAGCTTTCTTT
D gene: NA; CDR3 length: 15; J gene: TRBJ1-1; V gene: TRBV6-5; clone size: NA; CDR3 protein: CASSYRGPSNTEAFF; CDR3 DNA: TGTGCCAGCAGTTACAGAGGGCCCTCTAACACTGAAGCTTTCTTT
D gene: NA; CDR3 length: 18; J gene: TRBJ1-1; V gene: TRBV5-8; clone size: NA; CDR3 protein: CASSLSRGFNRIGTEAFF; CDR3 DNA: TGTGCCAGCAGCTTGTCCCGTGGGTTCAACAGGATTGGCACTGAAGCTTTCTTT
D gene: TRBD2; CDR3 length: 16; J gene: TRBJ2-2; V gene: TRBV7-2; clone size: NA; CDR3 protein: CASPSPGLAGRGELFF; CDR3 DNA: TGTGCCAGCCCCAGCCCGGGACTAGCGGGGAGAGGGGAGCTGTTTTTT
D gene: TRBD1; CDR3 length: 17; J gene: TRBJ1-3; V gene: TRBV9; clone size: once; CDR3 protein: CASSSRTGLLSGNTIYF; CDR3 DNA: TGTGCCAGCAGCTCCCGGACAGGGCTCCTCTCTGGAAACACCATATATTTT
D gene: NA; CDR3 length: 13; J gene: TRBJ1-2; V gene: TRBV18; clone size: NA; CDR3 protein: CASSPTDGDGYTF; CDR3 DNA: TGTGCCAGCTCACCTACCGACGGGGATGGCTACACCTTC
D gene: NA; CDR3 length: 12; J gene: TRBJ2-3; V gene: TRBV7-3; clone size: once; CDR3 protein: CASSLYGDTQYF; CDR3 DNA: TGTGCCAGCAGCTTATACGGAGATACGCAGTATTTT
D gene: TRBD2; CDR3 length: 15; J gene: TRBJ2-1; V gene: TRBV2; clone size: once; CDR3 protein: CASRRTSGGYNEQFF; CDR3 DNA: TGTGCCAGCAGGAGGACTAGCGGGGGTTACAATGAGCAGTTCTTC
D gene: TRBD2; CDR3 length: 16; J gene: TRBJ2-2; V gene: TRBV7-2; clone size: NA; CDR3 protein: CASSLAPGGRTGELFF; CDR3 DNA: TGTGCCAGCAGCTTGGCGCCGGGGGGTAGGACCGGGGAGCTGTTTTTT
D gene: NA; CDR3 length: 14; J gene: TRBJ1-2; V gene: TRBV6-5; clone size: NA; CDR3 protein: CASSRFTASYGYTF; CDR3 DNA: TGTGCCAGCAGCCGCTTCACAGCCAGCTATGGCTACACCTTC
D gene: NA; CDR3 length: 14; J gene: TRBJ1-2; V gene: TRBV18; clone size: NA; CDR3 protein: CASSPGYTGYGYTF; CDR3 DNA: TGTGCCAGCTCACCAGGGTACACCGGGTATGGCTACACCTTC
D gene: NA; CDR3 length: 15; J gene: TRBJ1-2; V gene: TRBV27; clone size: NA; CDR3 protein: CASAGTKRTVYGYTF; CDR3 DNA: TGTGCCAGCGCAGGCACCAAAAGGACAGTATATGGCTACACCTTC
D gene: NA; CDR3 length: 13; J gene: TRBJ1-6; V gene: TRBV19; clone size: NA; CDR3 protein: CASSLQGNSPLHF; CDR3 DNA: TGTGCCAGCAGTCTGCAGGGCAATTCACCCCTCCACTTT
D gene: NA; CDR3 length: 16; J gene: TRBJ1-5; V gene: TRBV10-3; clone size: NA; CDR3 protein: CAISEREGPSNQPQHF; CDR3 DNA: TGTGCCATCAGTGAGCGGGAGGGACCTAGCAATCAGCCCCAGCATTTT
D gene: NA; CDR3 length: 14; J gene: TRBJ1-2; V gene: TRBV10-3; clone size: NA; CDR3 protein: CATGTRETNYGYTF; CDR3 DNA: TGTGCCACAGGGACACGAGAGACGAACTATGGCTACACCTTC
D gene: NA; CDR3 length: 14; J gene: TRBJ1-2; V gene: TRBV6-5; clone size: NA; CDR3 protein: CASLYGDSDYGYTF; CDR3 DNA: TGTGCCAGCTTATACGGGGATTCTGACTATGGCTACACCTTC
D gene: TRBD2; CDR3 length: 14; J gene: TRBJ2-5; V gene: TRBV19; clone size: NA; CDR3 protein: CASSTSSGGADQYF; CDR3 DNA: TGTGCCAGTAGTACCTCTAGCGGGGGGGCCGATCAGTACTTC
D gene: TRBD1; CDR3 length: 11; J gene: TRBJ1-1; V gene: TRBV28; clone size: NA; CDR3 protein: CASVQGLGAFF; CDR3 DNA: TGTGCCAGCGTACAGGGGTTGGGCGCTTTCTTT
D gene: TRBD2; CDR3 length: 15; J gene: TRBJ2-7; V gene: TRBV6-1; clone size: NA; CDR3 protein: CASRLLAGATYEQYF; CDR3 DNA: TGTGCCAGCAGGCTACTAGCGGGGGCCACCTACGAGCAGTACTTC
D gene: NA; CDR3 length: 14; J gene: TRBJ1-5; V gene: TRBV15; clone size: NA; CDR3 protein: CATSREQGNQPQHF; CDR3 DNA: TGTGCCACCAGCAGAGAACAGGGCAATCAGCCCCAGCATTTT
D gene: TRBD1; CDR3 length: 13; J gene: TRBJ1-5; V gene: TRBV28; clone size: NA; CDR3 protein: CASSFRGSQPQHF; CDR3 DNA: TGTGCCAGCAGTTTCAGGGGGAGCCAGCCCCAGCATTTT
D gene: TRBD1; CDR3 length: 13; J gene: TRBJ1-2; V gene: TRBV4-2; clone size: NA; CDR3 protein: CASSRDRGRGYTF; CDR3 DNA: TGTGCCAGCAGCCGAGACAGGGGGCGAGGCTACACCTTC
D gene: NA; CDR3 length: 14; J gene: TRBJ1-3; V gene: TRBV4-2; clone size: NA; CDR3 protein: CASSQVGGGNTIYF; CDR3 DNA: TGTGCCAGCAGCCAAGTAGGGGGTGGAAACACCATATATTTT
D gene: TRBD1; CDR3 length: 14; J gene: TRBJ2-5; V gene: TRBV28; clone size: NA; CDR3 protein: CASSTTRQGETQYF; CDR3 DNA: TGTGCCAGCAGTACCACTCGACAGGGGGAGACCCAGTACTTC
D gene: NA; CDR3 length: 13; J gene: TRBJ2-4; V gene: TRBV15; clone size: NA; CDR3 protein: CAVGLGGANIQYF; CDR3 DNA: TGTGCCGTGGGCTTGGGGGGGGCCAACATTCAGTACTTC
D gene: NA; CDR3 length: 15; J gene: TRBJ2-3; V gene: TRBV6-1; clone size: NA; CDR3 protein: CASSVLALSTDTQYF; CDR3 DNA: TGTGCCAGCAGTGTTTTAGCTCTGAGCACAGATACGCAGTATTTT
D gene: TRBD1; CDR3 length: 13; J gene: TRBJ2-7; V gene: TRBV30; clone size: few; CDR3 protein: CAQTGTGGYEQYF; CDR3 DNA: TGTGCCCAAACCGGGACAGGGGGCTACGAGCAGTACTTC
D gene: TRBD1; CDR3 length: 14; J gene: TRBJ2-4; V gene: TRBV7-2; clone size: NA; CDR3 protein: CASSLTGQGGIQYF; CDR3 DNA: TGTGCCAGCAGCCTGACGGGACAGGGTGGCATTCAGTACTTC